This T cell receptor beta chain was obtained from a study of blood T cells in healthy people across ages. On this clonotype itself: At one boundary the junction diverges from the germline segment, which might be a read error.

The CDR3 runs 13 residues. Germline values: CDR1 SGHRS, CDR2 YFSETQ. The authors ran a second PCR of 7 to 11 cycles using a sample-barcoded 5' primer and a J-beta primer mix. TCRdb re-called the 5' RACE reads through MiXCR, storing one row per CDR3 protein. The sample lists about 1.6 million distinct CDR3 sequences, about 31% seen once, with 10% to 12% in the top ten. Specimen: blood. The TCR was taken from a woman in her 30s in good health. V gene TRBV5-1 combines with J gene TRBJ2-7; D perhaps matches TRBD2 (5 bases). CDR3 sequence reads: CTSSLTSSYEQYF. The CDR3 nucleotides read TGCACCAGCAGCTTAACTAGCTCCTACGAGCAGTACTTC.